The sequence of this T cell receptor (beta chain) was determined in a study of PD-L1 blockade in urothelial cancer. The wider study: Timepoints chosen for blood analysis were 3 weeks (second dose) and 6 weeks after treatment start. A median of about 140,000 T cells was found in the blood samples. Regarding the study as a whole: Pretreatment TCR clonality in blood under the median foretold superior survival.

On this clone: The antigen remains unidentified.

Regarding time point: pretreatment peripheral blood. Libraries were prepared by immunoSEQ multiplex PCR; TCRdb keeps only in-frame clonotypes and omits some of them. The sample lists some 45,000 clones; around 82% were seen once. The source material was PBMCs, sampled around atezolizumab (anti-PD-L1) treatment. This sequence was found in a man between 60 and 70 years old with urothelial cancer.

CDR3 sequence reads: CASSELRRGGRETQYF. The CDR3 nucleotides are TGTGCCAGCAGTGAATTGCGGCGGGGGGGCCGGGAGACCCAGTACTTC. The chain has TRBV2 and TRBJ2-5, with 9 positions matching TRBD2. Trimming at V came to 2 bases and at J to 5 bases, leaving 9 bases not matched to a gene. Germline values: CDR1 SNHLY, CDR2 FYNNEI. This CDR3 region has 16 residues.